This entry describes one TCR beta chain. Antigen unknown. Per germline, CDR1 MNHEY and CDR2 SMNVEV (reference sequence). The CDR3 runs to 14 residues. V dropped 3 bases and J dropped 0 bases, with 9 bases sitting between them. The entry originates in a study of long-term antiretroviral therapy in people with HIV. Overall study results and limits: Dominant in the repertoire at all time points were clones expanded before ART.

Survey-level immunoSEQ v3.0 assays were run. Clones were read by immunoSEQ multiplex PCR, and TCRdb kept only the in-frame ones, dropping some. The sample yields under 25,000 clones, 86% seen once. The sequencing used unsorted PBMCs, collected 1.3 years after starting antiretroviral therapy. The sequence was obtained from a man aged 55 to 70 with HIV. The rearrangement links TRBV27 to TRBJ2-7; D unclear. The CDR3 DNA reads TGTGCCAGCAGTTTGGGCAGGTCCTCCTACGAGCAGTACTTC. It is translated as CASSLGRSSYEQYF.